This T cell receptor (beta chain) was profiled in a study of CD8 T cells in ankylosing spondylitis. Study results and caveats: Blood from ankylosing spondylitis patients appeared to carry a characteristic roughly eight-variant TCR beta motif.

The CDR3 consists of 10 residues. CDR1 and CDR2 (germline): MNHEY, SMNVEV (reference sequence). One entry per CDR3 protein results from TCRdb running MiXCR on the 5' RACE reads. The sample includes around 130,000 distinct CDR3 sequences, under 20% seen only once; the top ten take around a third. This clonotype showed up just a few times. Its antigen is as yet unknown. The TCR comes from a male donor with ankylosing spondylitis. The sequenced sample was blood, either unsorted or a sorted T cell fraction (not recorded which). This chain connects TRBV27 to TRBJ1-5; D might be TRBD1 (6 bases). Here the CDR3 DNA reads TGTGGGGTGGGGGGCCAGCCCCAGCATTTT. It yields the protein CGVGGQPQHF.